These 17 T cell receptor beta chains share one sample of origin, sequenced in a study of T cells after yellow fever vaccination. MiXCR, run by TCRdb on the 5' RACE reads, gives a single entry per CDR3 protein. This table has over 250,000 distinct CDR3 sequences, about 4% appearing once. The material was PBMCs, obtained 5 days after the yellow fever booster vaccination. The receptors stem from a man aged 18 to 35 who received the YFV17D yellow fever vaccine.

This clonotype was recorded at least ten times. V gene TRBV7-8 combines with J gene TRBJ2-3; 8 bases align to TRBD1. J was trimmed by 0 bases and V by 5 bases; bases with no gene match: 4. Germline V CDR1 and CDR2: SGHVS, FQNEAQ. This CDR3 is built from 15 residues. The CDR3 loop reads CASSLGQGSTDTQYF. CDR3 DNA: TGTGCCAGCAGCCTTGGACAGGGTAGCACAGATACGCAGTATTTT.

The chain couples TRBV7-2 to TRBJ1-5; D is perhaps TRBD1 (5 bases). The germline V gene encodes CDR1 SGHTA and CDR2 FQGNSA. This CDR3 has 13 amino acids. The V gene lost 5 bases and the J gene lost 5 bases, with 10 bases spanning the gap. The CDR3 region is CASSGTRYQPQHF. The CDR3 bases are TGTGCCAGCAGCGGGACGAGATATCAGCCCCAGCATTTT.

The CDR3 reads CASGVMNTEAFF. In DNA, the CDR3 is TGTGCCAGCGGGGTCATGAACACTGAAGCTTTCTTT. This rearrangement joins TRBV28 to TRBJ1-1; D remains ambiguous. This CDR3 has 12 residues. V was clipped by 8 bases and J by 0 bases, with 7 bases between them. The germline gives CDR1 MDHEN, CDR2 SYDVKM.

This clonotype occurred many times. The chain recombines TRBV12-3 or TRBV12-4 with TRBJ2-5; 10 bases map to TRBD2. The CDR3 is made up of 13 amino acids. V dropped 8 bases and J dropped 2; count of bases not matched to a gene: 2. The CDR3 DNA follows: TGTGCCAGCCTAGCGGGGGCACAAGAGACCCAGTACTTC. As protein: CASLAGAQETQYF.

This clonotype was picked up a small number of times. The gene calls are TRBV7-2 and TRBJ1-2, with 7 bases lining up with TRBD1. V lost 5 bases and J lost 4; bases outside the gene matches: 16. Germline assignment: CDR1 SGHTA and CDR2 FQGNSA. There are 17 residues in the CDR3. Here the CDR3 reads CASSPRPPRGAGYGYTF. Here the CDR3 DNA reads TGTGCCAGCAGCCCCCGCCCGCCCAGGGGGGCTGGCTATGGCTACACCTTC.

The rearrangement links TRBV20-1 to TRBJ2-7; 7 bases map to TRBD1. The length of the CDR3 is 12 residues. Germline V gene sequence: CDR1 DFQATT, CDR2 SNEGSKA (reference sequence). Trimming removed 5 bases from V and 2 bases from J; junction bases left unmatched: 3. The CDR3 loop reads CSAGTATYEQYV. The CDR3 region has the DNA TGCAGTGCTGGGACAGCTACCTACGAGCAGTACGTC.

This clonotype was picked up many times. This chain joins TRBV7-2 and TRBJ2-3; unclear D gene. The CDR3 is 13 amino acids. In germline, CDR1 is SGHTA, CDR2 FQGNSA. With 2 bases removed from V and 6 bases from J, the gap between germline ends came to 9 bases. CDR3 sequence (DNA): TGTGCCAGCAGCTTAAAATTCTCTGATACGCAGTATTTT. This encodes CASSLKFSDTQYF. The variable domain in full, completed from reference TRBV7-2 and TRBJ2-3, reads GAGVSQSPSNKVTEKGKDVELRCDPISGHTALYWYRQSLGQGLEFLIYFQGNSAPDKSGLPSDRFSAERTGGSVSTLTIQRTQQEDSAVYLCASSLKFSDTQYFGPGTRLTVL.

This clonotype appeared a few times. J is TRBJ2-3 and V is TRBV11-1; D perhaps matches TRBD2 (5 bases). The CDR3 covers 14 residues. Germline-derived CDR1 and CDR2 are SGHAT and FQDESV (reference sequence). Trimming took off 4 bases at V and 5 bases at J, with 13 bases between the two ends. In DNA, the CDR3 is TGTGCCAGCAGCTCGAGGCCTCGGGGAGATACGCAGTATTTT. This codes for CASSSRPRGDTQYF.

The CDR3 nucleotides read TGTGCCAGCAGCCGAGCCATCAGCGGGACCGGGGAGCTGTTTTTT. Protein product: CASSRAISGTGELFF. The chain carries TRBV7-2 and TRBJ2-2; TRBD2 might be the D (6 bases). The CDR3 consists of 15 residues. V dropped 5 bases and J dropped 5 bases, with 15 bases sitting between them. The germline V gene encodes CDR1 SGHTA and CDR2 FQGNSA.

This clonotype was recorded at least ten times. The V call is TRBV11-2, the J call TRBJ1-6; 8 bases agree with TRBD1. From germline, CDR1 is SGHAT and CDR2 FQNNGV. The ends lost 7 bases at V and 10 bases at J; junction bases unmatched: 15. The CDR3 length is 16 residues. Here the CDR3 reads CASTPEGQGGLSPLHF. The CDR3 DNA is TGTGCCAGCACCCCGGAAGGACAGGGAGGACTCTCACCCCTCCACTTT.

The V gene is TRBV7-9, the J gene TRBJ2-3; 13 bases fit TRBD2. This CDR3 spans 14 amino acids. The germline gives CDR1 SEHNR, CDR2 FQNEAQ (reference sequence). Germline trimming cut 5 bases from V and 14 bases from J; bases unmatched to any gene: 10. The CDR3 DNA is TGTGCCAGCAGCGACGGGACTAGCGGGGCTAAAGGGTATTTT. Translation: CASSDGTSGAKGYF.

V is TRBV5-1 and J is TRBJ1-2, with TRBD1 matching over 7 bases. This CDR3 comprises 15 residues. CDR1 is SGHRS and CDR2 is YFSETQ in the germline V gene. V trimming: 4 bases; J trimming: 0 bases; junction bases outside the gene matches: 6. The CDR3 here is CASSVGTVTNYGYTF. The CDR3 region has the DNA TGCGCCAGCAGCGTGGGGACAGTGACTAACTATGGCTACACCTTC.

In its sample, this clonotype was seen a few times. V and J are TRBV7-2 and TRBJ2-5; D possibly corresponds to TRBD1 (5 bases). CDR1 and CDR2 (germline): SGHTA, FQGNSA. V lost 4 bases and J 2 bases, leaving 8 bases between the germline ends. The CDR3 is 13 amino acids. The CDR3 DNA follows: TGTGCCAGCAGCTACCAGGGTCAAGAGACCCAGTACTTC. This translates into CASSYQGQETQYF. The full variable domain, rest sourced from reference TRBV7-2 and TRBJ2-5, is GAGVSQSPSNKVTEKGKDVELRCDPISGHTALYWYRQSLGQGLEFLIYFQGNSAPDKSGLPSDRFSAERTGGSVSTLTIQRTQQEDSAVYLCASSYQGQETQYFGPGTRLLVL.

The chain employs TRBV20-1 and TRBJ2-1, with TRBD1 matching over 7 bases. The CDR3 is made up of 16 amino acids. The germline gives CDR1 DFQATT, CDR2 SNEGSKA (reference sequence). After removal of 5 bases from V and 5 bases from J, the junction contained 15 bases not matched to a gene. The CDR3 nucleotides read TGCAGTGCTCCTGAACCGTCAGGGGGTTCGCACAATGAGCAGTTCTTC. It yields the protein CSAPEPSGGSHNEQFF.

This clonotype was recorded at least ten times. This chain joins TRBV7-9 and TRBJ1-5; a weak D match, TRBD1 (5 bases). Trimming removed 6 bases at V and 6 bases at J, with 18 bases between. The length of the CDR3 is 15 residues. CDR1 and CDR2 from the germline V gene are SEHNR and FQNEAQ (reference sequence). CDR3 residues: CASSSDPFGGQPQHF. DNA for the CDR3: TGTGCCAGCAGTTCAGACCCGTTTGGGGGTCAGCCCCAGCATTTT. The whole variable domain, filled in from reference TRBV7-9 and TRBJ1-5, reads DTGVSQNPRHKITKRGQNVTFRCDPISEHNRLYWYRQTLGQGPEFLTYFQNEAQLEKSRLLSDRFSAERPKGSFSTLEIQRTEQGDSAMYLCASSSDPFGGQPQHFGDGTRLSIL.

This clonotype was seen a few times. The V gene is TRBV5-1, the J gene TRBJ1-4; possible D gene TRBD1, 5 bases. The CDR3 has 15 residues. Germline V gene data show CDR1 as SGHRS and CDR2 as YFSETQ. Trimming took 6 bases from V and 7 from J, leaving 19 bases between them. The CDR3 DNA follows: TGCGCCAGCACCCGAGGGGTCGCGGGAGGTGAAAAACTGTTTTTT. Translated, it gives CASTRGVAGGEKLFF.

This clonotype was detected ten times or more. The DNA of the CDR3 is TGTGCAAGTCGCTTACACTCCTACGAGCAGTACGTC. It is translated as CASRLHSYEQYV. The chain couples TRBV12-2 to TRBJ2-7. TRBV12-2 is shown as a pseudogene. CDR3 size: 12 residues.